This TCR beta chain derives from a study of cytomegalovirus exposure and HLA in healthy donors. The primer mix had 60 Vbeta and 13 Jbeta primers. Profiled with immunoSEQ multiplex PCR; TCRdb holds only in-frame clones, not every one. This table holds under 200,000 clones, about four fifths found once. On this clone itself: Its specificity is not known.

Study-wide findings and caveats: Some TCR beta chains (roughly 160 of them) were listed as cytomegalovirus-associated.

CDR1 MGHDK and CDR2 SYGVNS come from the germline V gene. The germline V and J ends were trimmed by 1 base and 10 bases, with 16 bases remaining between them. There are 15 residues in the CDR3. The chain carries TRBV25-1 and TRBJ1-4; D unclear. Sequencing input: PBMCs. The receptor comes from a man aged 30-40 years in good health and CMV-seronegative. The CDR3 coding sequence is TGTGCCAGCAGTGAATCCAGGTCCCCCCAAGGAAAACTGTTTTTT. Translation gives CASSESRSPQGKLFF.